This TCR beta chain was observed in a study of T cell repertoires in cytomegalovirus infection. As to this clonotype: As yet, its antigen is unknown. Mismatch with germline at one junction end may stem from a read error.

Via MiXCR, TCRdb re-called the reads, giving one row per CDR3 protein. The repertoire holds roughly 990,000 distinct CDR3 sequences, with roughly 30% as singletons. Germline V CDR1 and CDR2: SGHVS, FNYEAQ. This CDR3 is 16 amino acids long. This chain uses TRBV7-6 with TRBJ2-3; 10 bases match TRBD1. The receptor was isolated from a human donor in good health (CMV status not recorded). Some clones in this sample may be carry-over from other donors' samples. Sequencing was performed on cultured CD8+ T cells from PBMCs, taken from culture after CMV antigen stimulation. This CDR3 reads CANSFRDRGWSDTQYF. In DNA form, the CDR3 reads TGTGCCAACAGCTTCCGGGACAGGGGTTGGTCAGATACGCAGTATTTT.